This TCR beta chain emerged from a study of siplizumab effects on memory and regulatory T cells (dated by TCRdb to about 2019). With regard to the full study: The study looked at the effect of siplizumab, an anti-CD2 antibody, on alloreactive T-cell subsets in allogeneic mixed lymphocyte reactions made from human PBMCs. The investigation overall reported the following: Whether proliferating Tregs from siplizumab cultures actually had suppressive function was not functionally confirmed. Among mappable alloreactive CD4+ clones, the Treg-derived fraction averaged about 70% with siplizumab versus around 25% in control reactions. A naive or memory phenotype could not be assigned to roughly 80-96% of proliferating CD4+ or CD8+ clones. The cumulative frequency of alloreactive sequences that could be traced back to unstimulated CD4+ memory T cells was significantly reduced by siplizumab. Unstimulated naive T cells appeared to be more diverse than memory T cells, and naive cells seemed to make a substantial contribution to the alloresponse. Sequences below about 10^-5 frequency were poorly captured, so only a minor fraction of alloreactive clones could be mapped to unstimulated subsets.

Library generation was performed with the immunoSEQ multiplex PCR assay. Some 1.1 x 10^5 TCR templates per sample were assayed on the deep sequencing platform. Genomic DNA extracted from sorted T cells was used for TCRbeta CDR3 sequencing. Regarding the original processing steps: Clonal analysis of TCRbeta CDR3 data was done in the R programming language. Alloreactive CD4+ and CD8+ clones were identified by comparing unstimulated samples to CFSE-low samples taken after the reaction. Alloreactive CD4+ clones were assigned to regulatory or non-regulatory origin by matching sequences to sorted unstimulated Treg and non-Treg repertoires. TCRdb provides this immuneACCESS table in a form limited to in-frame rearrangements. Some clones are lacking; in checked studies, under half of them reflect an unresolved V gene, and why the rest are absent is not known. V and J calls and clone size follow that table, whereas D and trimming were derived from the DNA. The sample yields about 85,000 clones; 85% to 95% were counted once. The top ten clonotypes cover under 20% of the sample.

With respect to this clone: Its antigen is currently not known. Base qualities are not provided; no much larger clone lies one nucleotide away.

Sorted unstimulated T cells, along with proliferating T cells recovered from mixed lymphocyte reactions, underwent TCRbeta CDR3 sequencing. Fresh whole blood from about 10 HLA-typed healthy donors served as the source for isolating PBMCs. Via the germline V gene, CDR1 is MDHEN and CDR2 SYDVKM. From cysteine to phenylalanine, the CDR3 is 18 amino acids long. The CDR3 DNA has 54 bases and is translated from base 1. Trimming removed 3 bases from V and 0 bases from J; the gene matches leave 7 bases unexplained. Sequenced sample: CD8+ T cells sorted from blood. This receptor was taken from a human donor in good health. The rearranged segments are TRBV28 and TRBJ2-6, with TRBD2 matching 8 junction bases. CDR3 sequence: CASSFPLADSSGANVLTF. The DNA reads TGTGCCAGCAGTTTCCCACTAGCGGATAGCTCTGGGGCCAACGTCCTGACTTTC.